The 22 T cell receptor beta chains in this list originate from one sample, sequenced in a study of blood T cell repertoires in COVID-19. Produced via immunoSEQ multiplex PCR; TCRdb's table is partial and in-frame only. The sample holds about 140,000 clones, 80% to 90% seen once. Sequencing was carried out using peripheral blood. Receptor source: a man aged 55 to 69 with active or convalescent COVID-19.

A few counts support this clone. For the CDR3, the DNA is TGTGCCAGCAGTTATGAAGCCTCCTACGAGCAGTACGTC. This gives the protein CASSYEASYEQYV. This chain connects TRBV6-2 or TRBV6-3 to TRBJ2-7; no definite D call. Germline V gives CDR1 MNHEY, CDR2 SVGEGT. Trimming removed 3 bases at V and 0 bases at J, with 6 bases between. The CDR3 loop spans 13 amino acids.

This clone was found a few times. The chain carries TRBV24-1 and TRBJ1-2; D is unclear. Germline values: CDR1 KGHDR, CDR2 SFDVKD. The germline V and J ends were trimmed by 4 bases and 1 base, with 6 bases remaining between them. The CDR3 has 13 amino acids. The CDR3 sequence: CATSEGNNYGYTF. The CDR3 coding sequence is TGTGCCACCAGTGAGGGCAATAACTATGGCTACACCTTC.

The chain uses TRBV9 and TRBJ2-5, with a tentative D call TRBD2 (5 bases). Germline V gene lookup returns CDR1 SGDLS and CDR2 YYNGEE. The CDR3 contains 14 residues. Trimming took off 3 bases at V and 5 bases at J, with 14 bases between the two ends. The CDR3 protein is CASSGGWARETQYF. The CDR3 DNA follows: TGTGCCAGCAGCGGCGGGTGGGCGAGGGAGACCCAGTACTTC.

This chain connects TRBV3-1 (or the pseudogene TRBV3-2) to TRBJ2-5, with 11 bases identical to TRBD2. CDR1 and CDR2 from the germline V gene are LGHDT and YNNKEL (reference sequence). The CDR3 has 17 amino acids. The J segment lost 5 bases and the V segment lost 0 bases, leaving 8 bases of the junction unmatched. The CDR3 region has the DNA TGTGCCAGCAGCCAAGAGGTTAGCGGGAGGGCGGGGGAGACCCAGTACTTC. It translates to CASSQEVSGRAGETQYF.

The chain uses TRBV5-8 and TRBJ1-2; D ambiguous. CDR1 is SGHTS, CDR2 YDEGEE, per germline. This CDR3 has 15 amino acids. V was shortened by 0 bases and J by 1 base, with 10 bases between the two germline ends. For the CDR3, the DNA is TGTGCCAGCAGCTTGGCGGCAGGACTTAACTATGGCTACACCTTC. This codes for CASSLAAGLNYGYTF. The variable domain in full, completed from reference TRBV5-8 and TRBJ1-2, reads EAGVTQSPTHLIKTRGQQATLRCSPISGHTSVYWYQQALGLGLQFLLWYDEGEERNRGNFPPRFSGRQFPNYSSELNVNALELEDSALYLCASSLAAGLNYGYTFGSGTRLTVV.

The V call is TRBV19, the J call TRBJ1-6, with D perhaps matching TRBD1 (5 bases). Germline V lookup: CDR1 LNHDA, CDR2 SQIVND (reference sequence). Trimming cost V 5 bases and J 7 bases, with 15 bases left between them. The CDR3 runs to 15 residues. CDR3 sequence: CASSLRGGANSPLHF. DNA of the CDR3: TGTGCCAGTAGTCTACGGGGGGGAGCGAATTCACCCCTCCACTTT. Variable domain in full (rest from reference TRBV19 and TRBJ1-6): DGGITQSPKYLFRKEGQNVTLSCEQNLNHDAMYWYRQDPGQGLRLIYYSQIVNDFQKGDIAEGYSVSREKKESFPLTVTSAQKNPTAFYLCASSLRGGANSPLHFGNGTRLTVT.

J is TRBJ1-1 and V is TRBV29-1; D is possibly TRBD1 (6 bases). This CDR3 contains 13 residues. V shed 2 bases and J shed 1 base, with 8 bases lying between them. Germline V gene data show CDR1 as SQVTM and CDR2 as ANQGSEA. The CDR3 nucleotides are TGCAGCGTTGAAACAGGGAAGAACACTGAAGCTTTCTTT. Its translation is CSVETGKNTEAFF. Full variable domain (remainder filled in from reference TRBV29-1 and TRBJ1-1): SAVISQKPSRDICQRGTSLTIQCQVDSQVTMMFWYRQQPGQSLTLIATANQGSEATYESGFVIDKFPISRPNLTFSTLTVSNMSPEDSSIYLCSVETGKNTEAFFGQGTRLTVV.

The genes are TRBV18 and TRBJ1-2, with a possible D match to TRBD1 (5 bases). V was cut by 4 bases and J by 2 bases, with 14 bases left in between. In germline, CDR1 is KGHSH, CDR2 LQKENI. The CDR3 sequence is 15 residues long. DNA for the CDR3: TGTGCCAGCTCACGGGGCTATGGGGTAAACTATGGCTACACCTTC. The encoded protein is CASSRGYGVNYGYTF.

This clone was recorded a few times. The genes are TRBV4-3 and TRBJ1-5; no clear D. The V and J ends lost 1 base and 1 base respectively, with 8 bases between them. This CDR3 has 15 residues. Germline assignment: CDR1 LGHNA and CDR2 YSLEER. Written as DNA, the CDR3 is TGCGCCAGCAGCCAAGGGCGAGGGAGCAATCAGCCCCAGCATTTT. Its protein product is CASSQGRGSNQPQHF.

The V and J genes are TRBV9 and TRBJ2-1; D uncertain. There are 15 residues in the CDR3. Trimming removed 4 bases at V and 6 bases at J, with 17 bases between. In germline, CDR1 is SGDLS, CDR2 YYNGEE. The CDR3: CASSPAPPRGNEQFF. The CDR3 DNA reads TGTGCCAGCAGCCCCGCCCCCCCACGCGGCAATGAGCAGTTCTTC. Full variable domain (missing parts from reference TRBV9 and TRBJ2-1): DSGVTQTPKHLITATGQRVTLRCSPRSGDLSVYWYQQSLDQGLQFLIQYYNGEERAKGNILERFSAQQFPDLHSELNLSSLELGDSALYFCASSPAPPRGNEQFFGPGTRLTVL.

The rearrangement uses TRBV5-1 and TRBJ2-3; TRBD1 aligns across 7 bases. The CDR3 covers 16 residues. Germline-derived CDR1 and CDR2 are SGHRS and YFSETQ. Trimming removed 6 bases from V and 3 bases from J; junction bases left unmatched: 13. CDR3 loop: CASNPRQGKRTDTQYF. CDR3 sequence (DNA): TGCGCCAGCAACCCACGACAGGGAAAAAGAACAGATACGCAGTATTTT.

In this sample, this clone turned up a few times. V gene TRBV5-4 combines with J gene TRBJ1-2, with D possibly being TRBD1 (5 bases). The V gene's germline CDR1 is SGHNT and CDR2 YYREEE (reference sequence). This CDR3 spans 14 amino acids. Trimming took off 0 bases at V and 3 bases at J, with 9 bases between the two ends. CDR3 protein: CASSLGAGDYGYTF. The DNA of the CDR3 is TGTGCCAGCAGCTTGGGTGCGGGGGACTATGGCTACACCTTC. Full variable domain (missing parts from reference TRBV5-4 and TRBJ1-2): ETGVTQSPTHLIKTRGQQVTLRCSSQSGHNTVSWYQQALGQGPQFIFQYYREEENGRGNFPPRFSGLQFPNYSSELNVNALELDDSALYLCASSLGAGDYGYTFGSGTRLTVV.

This sequence joins TRBV18 and TRBJ1-2; 8 bases are a match to TRBD1. V shed 3 bases, J shed 7 bases, and the junction held 7 bases outside the gene matches. The CDR3 length is 14 residues. CDR1 is KGHSH and CDR2 is LQKENI in the germline V gene. This CDR3 is CASSPRDRGSGYTF. The CDR3 DNA reads TGTGCCAGCTCACCCCGCGACAGGGGTAGTGGCTACACCTTC. Complete variable domain (other parts from reference TRBV18 and TRBJ1-2): NAGVMQNPRHLVRRRGQEARLRCSPMKGHSHVYWYRQLPEEGLKFMVYLQKENIIDESGMPKERFSAEFPKEGPSILRIQQVVRGDSAAYFCASSPRDRGSGYTFGSGTRLTVV.

V gene TRBV5-4 combines with J gene TRBJ2-4; D gene uncertain. The CDR3 sequence is 13 residues long. Germline V gene data show CDR1 as SGHNT and CDR2 as YYREEE (reference sequence). The ends were cut back, 0 bases at V and 5 bases at J, with 6 bases in the middle. Here the CDR3 reads CASSLARENIQYF. CDR3 sequence (DNA): TGTGCCAGCAGCTTGGCCCGCGAAAACATTCAGTACTTC.

The chain recombines TRBV20-1 with TRBJ1-2, with 7 bases fitting TRBD1. Germline V lookup: CDR1 DFQATT, CDR2 SNEGSKA (reference sequence). The CDR3 is 14 amino acids. After removal of 3 bases from V and 3 bases from J, the junction contained 7 bases not matched to a gene. CDR3 residues: CSASPGGTDYGYTF. CDR3 sequence (DNA): TGCAGTGCTAGTCCAGGGGGAACCGACTATGGCTACACCTTC.

This rearrangement joins TRBV2 to TRBJ2-1; 11 nucleotides match TRBD2. There are 16 residues in the CDR3. Germline CDR1 reads SNHLY; CDR2 reads FYNNEI. The trim removed 7 bases at V and 2 bases at J, leaving 7 bases unmatched. CDR3 sequence (DNA): TGTGCCAGCACCCAGTCGGGACTAGCGGCCTACAATGAGCAGTTCTTC. Encoded protein: CASTQSGLAAYNEQFF.

This clone was counted a few times. V and J are TRBV19 and TRBJ2-3; 12 bases are shared with TRBD2. Looked up from germline, CDR1 is LNHDA and CDR2 is SQIVND (reference sequence). The CDR3 is 20 residues long. Losses at the gene ends were 4 bases for V and 2 bases for J; bases not matched to a gene: 16. CDR3 DNA sequence: TGTGCCAGTAGTAGCCCCCCGGGACTAGCGGGCGCCAAACCCACAGATACGCAGTATTTT. This encodes CASSSPPGLAGAKPTDTQYF.

The rearrangement joins TRBV9 to TRBJ2-1; TRBD2 might be the D (6 bases). V gave up 2 bases and J gave up 1 base, with 7 bases separating them. The CDR3 has 14 amino acids. Germline V gene data show CDR1 as SGDLS and CDR2 as YYNGEE. The CDR3 sequence: CASSVAGSYNEQFF. CDR3 in DNA: TGTGCCAGCAGCGTGGCGGGGTCCTACAATGAGCAGTTCTTC.

CDR3 nucleotides: TGTGCCAGCTCTGTCCAGGGTGGCACTGAAGCTTTCTTT. Translated: CASSVQGGTEAFF. The chain links TRBV18 to TRBJ1-1, with a possible D match to TRBD1 (5 bases). Germline CDR1 KGHSH, CDR2 LQKENI. The V gene lost 6 bases and the J gene lost 4 bases, with 12 bases spanning the gap. CDR3 length: 13 amino acids.

V usage is TRBV5-1 and J usage is TRBJ2-3; TRBD1 matches 8 bases. The CDR3 covers 15 residues. Germline V lookup: CDR1 SGHRS, CDR2 YFSETQ. Trimming at V came to 4 bases and at J to 3 bases, leaving 7 bases not matched to a gene. CDR3 nucleotide sequence: TGCGCCAGCAGCATCGGACAGGGTTGGACAGATACGCAGTATTTT. This sequence encodes CASSIGQGWTDTQYF.

This chain connects TRBV10-3 to TRBJ2-1; D is perhaps TRBD2 (5 bases). The CDR3 contains 13 residues. Germline lookup yields CDR1 ENHRY and CDR2 SYGVKD. Deletions cut 6 bases from V and 7 bases from J, with 13 bases between. The CDR3 nucleotides are TGTGCCATCAGCTTTACAAGCGGAAATGAGCAGTTCTTC. Amino acids: CAISFTSGNEQFF.

V is TRBV7-2 and J is TRBJ2-1; 15 positions agree with TRBD2. V trimming: 5 bases; J trimming: 4 bases; junction bases outside the gene matches: 3. CDR3 length: 16 residues. Germline values: CDR1 SGHTA, CDR2 FQGNSA. CDR3: CASSGTSGRWYNEQFF. In DNA, the CDR3 is TGTGCCAGCAGCGGGACTAGCGGGAGGTGGTACAATGAGCAGTTCTTC. The full variable domain, with the rest looked up from reference TRBV7-2 and TRBJ2-1, is GAGVSQSPSNKVTEKGKDVELRCDPISGHTALYWYRQSLGQGLEFLIYFQGNSAPDKSGLPSDRFSAERTGGSVSTLTIQRTQQEDSAVYLCASSGTSGRWYNEQFFGPGTRLTVL.